The source of this T cell receptor (beta chain) is a study of blood T cells in healthy people across ages. The authors ran a second PCR of 7 to 11 cycles using a sample-barcoded 5' primer and a J-beta primer mix. TCRdb recomputed calls from the 5' RACE reads with MiXCR, one row per CDR3 protein. The sample contains 730,000 or so distinct CDR3 sequences, roughly 43% of which appear only once. V dropped 2 bases and J dropped 6 bases, with 12 bases sitting between them. The length of the CDR3 is 14 residues. Germline loops: CDR1 KGHSH, CDR2 LQKENI. The specimen was blood. The chain has TRBV18 and TRBJ2-3, with D possibly TRBD2 on 5 matching bases. The clonotype originates from a woman aged 60 to 75 in good health. CDR3 sequence (DNA): TGTGCCAGCTCACCAGTAGTGGGAGCGGATACGCAGTATTTT. Residues: CASSPVVGADTQYF. The full variable domain, with the rest looked up from reference TRBV18 and TRBJ2-3, is NAGVMQNPRHLVRRRGQEARLRCSPMKGHSHVYWYRQLPEEGLKFMVYLQKENIIDESGMPKERFSAEFPKEGPSILRIQQVVRGDSAAYFCASSPVVGADTQYFGPGTRLTVL.